Listed here is a single T cell receptor beta chain. It has no known antigen specificity. The record has no base qualities; no much larger clone is one base away. This record comes from a study of graft-versus-host responses after intestinal transplantation listed by TCRdb under 2021. Regarding the research as a whole: Multivisceral, liver-intestinal, or isolated intestinal transplants were received by the recipients. Alloreactive clones were identified by sequencing pre-transplant mixed lymphocyte reaction products and comparing them with unstimulated pre-transplant donor and recipient T cells. Donor T cell macrochimerism was defined as a peak of at least 4% donor T cells among recipient peripheral blood mononuclear cells. Rather than being sequenced by the commercial service, samples from a few later patients were sequenced in-house on an Illumina MiSeq and processed with MiXCR. A cohort of about 26 intestinal transplant recipients, including one retransplant, was enrolled, and 3 patients lacking pretransplant specimens were excluded. Every recipient was given anti-thymocyte globulin induction, then maintenance tacrolimus and steroids for 3 to 4 years. After intestinal transplantation, graft-versus-host and host-versus-graft alloreactive T cell clones in the graft, circulation and bone marrow were tracked using bulk TCR-beta CDR3 sequencing. The full study reports these points: Conclusions were limited by the relatively low number and heterogeneity of intestinal transplant patients. GvH clones were detected in recipient bone marrow, and some of these GvH clones were observed earlier in ileal mucosa or blood, consistent with an intestinal mucosal origin. High GvH to HvG T cell clonal ratios were observed in the allografts of patients with donor T cell macrochimerism. Peak levels of circulating GvH clones were associated with declines in HvG clones early after transplant.

The method was the immunoSEQ multiplex PCR assay. Adaptive Biotechnologies carried out high-throughput TCR-beta CDR3 sequencing of genomic DNA for most patients. Processing in the source paper ran as follows. TCR sequencing data were retrieved from Adaptive's ImmunoSEQ software for roughly 20 patients, whereas a few other patients were processed with MiXCR and VDJtools. CDR3 nucleotide sequences shared by donor and recipient were removed because the origin of these sequences could not be assigned. To count as alloreactive, a clone needed at least 2-fold expansion over unstimulated cells and a minimum CFSE-low frequency of 0.002% (template counts) or 0.001% (read counts). A clone was considered mappable if detected in the sequenced pre-transplant spleen, lymph node, or MLR CFSE-low populations of the donor or recipient. The cumulative frequency of alloreactive clones was calculated as a percentage of all sequences, weighted by copy number. Here the immuneACCESS table is served through TCRdb, limited to in-frame sequences with V and J called. Missing clones are a known gap in these copies; in checked studies unresolved V genes cover under half, and the rest lacks a known reason. D and trimming were read from the DNA, whereas the V and J calls and clone size are those reported in that table. In all, the sample holds around 43,000 clones, and roughly 90% of those were seen once. The ten largest clones represent approximately 4% of the sample.

Blood samples were collected up to 4 times in the first month after transplant and then at least monthly when available. Based on the germline V gene, the CDR1 and CDR2 sequences are ENHRY and SYGVKD. V ends up 6 bases short and J 2 bases short, with an unmatched junction base count of 4. From cysteine to phenylalanine, the CDR3 is 13 amino acids long. Here the CDR3 DNA is all that survives: 39 bases in frame from base 1. The sample consisted of PBMCs, taken 524 days after transplant. The rearrangement combines TRBV10-3 with TRBJ2-7, with 7 central nucleotides matching TRBD1. The TCR sequence derives from a human patient who received an intestinal transplant, so some T cells may come from the graft donor. The nucleotide sequence is TGTGCCATCAGAAGGACAGGAGCCTACGAGCAGTACTTC. Its protein reads: CAIRRTGAYEQYF.